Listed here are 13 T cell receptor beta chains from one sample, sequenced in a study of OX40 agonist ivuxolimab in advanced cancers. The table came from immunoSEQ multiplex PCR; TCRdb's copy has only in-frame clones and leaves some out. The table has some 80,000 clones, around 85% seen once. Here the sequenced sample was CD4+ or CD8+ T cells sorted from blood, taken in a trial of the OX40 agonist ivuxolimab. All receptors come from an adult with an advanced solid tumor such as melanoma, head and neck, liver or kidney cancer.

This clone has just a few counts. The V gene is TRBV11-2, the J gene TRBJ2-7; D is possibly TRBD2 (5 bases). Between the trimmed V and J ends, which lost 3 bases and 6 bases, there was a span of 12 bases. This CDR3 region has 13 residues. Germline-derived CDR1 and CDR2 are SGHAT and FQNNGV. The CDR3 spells CASSLEALGEQYF. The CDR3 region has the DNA TGTGCCAGCAGCTTGGAGGCCCTGGGCGAGCAGTACTTC.

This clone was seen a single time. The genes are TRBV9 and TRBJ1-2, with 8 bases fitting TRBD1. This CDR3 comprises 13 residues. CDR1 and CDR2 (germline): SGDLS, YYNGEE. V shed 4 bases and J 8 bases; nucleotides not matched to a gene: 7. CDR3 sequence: CASSRGQGSGYTF. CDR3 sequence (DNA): TGTGCCAGCAGCCGTGGACAGGGAAGCGGCTACACCTTC.

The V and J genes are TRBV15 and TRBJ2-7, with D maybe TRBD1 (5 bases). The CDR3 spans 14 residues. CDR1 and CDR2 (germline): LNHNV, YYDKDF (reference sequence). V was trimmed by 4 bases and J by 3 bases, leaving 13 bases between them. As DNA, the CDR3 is TGTGCCACCAGCACCAGGGCAGGGAACTACGAGCAGTACTTC. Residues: CATSTRAGNYEQYF. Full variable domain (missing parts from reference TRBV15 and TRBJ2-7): DAMVIQNPRYQVTQFGKPVTLSCSQTLNHNVMYWYQQKSSQAPKLLFHYYDKDFNNEADTPDNFQSRRPNTSFCFLDIRSPGLGDTAMYLCATSTRAGNYEQYFGPGTRLTVT.

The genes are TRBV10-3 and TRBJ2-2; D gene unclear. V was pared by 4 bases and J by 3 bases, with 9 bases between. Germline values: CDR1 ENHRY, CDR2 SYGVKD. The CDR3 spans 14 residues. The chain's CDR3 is CAISVGSDTGELFF. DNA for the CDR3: TGTGCCATCAGTGTAGGGTCTGACACCGGGGAGCTGTTTTTT.

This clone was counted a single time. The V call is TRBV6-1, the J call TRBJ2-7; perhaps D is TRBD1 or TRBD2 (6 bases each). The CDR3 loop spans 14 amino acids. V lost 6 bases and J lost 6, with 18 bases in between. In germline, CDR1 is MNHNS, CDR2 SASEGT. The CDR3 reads CASSPRGLGIEQYF. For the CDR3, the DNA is TGTGCCAGCAGCCCCCGGGGGCTGGGTATCGAGCAGTACTTC.

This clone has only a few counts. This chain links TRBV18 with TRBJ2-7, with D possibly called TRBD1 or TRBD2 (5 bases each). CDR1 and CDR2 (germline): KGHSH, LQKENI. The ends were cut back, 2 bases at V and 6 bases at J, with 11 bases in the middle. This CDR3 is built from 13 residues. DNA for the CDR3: TGTGCCAGCTCACCATTGGGGGAAAGCGAGCAGTACTTC. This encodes CASSPLGESEQYF.

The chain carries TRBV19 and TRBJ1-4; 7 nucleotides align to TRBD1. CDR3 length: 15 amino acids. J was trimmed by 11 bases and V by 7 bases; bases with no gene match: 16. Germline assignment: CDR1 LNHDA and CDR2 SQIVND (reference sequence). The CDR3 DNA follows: TGTGCCAGTACCGATGGAGGGGGCGCGGGTCAGAAACTGTTTTTT. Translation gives CASTDGGGAGQKLFF. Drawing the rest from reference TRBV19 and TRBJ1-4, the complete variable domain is DGGITQSPKYLFRKEGQNVTLSCEQNLNHDAMYWYRQDPGQGLRLIYYSQIVNDFQKGDIAEGYSVSREKKESFPLTVTSAQKNPTAFYLCASTDGGGAGQKLFFGSGTQLSVL.

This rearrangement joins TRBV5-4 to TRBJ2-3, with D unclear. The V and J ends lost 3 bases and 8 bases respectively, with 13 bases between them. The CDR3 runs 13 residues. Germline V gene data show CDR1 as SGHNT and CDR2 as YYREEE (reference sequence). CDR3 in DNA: TGTGCCAGCAGCTCAAATACTCTGGGTACGCAGTATTTT. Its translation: CASSSNTLGTQYF.

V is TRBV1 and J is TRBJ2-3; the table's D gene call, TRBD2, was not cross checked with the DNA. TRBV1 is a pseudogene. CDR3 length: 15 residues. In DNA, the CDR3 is TGCACCAGCAGCCAAGTGGCTAGCAGGCCAGATACGCAGTATTTT. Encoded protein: CTSSQVASRPDTQYF.

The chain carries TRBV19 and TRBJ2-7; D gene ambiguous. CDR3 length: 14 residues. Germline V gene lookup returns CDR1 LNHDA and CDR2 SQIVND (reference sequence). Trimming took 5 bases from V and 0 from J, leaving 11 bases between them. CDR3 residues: CASSSGRLSYEQYF. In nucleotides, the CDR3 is TGTGCCAGTAGTTCCGGACGCCTCTCCTACGAGCAGTACTTC. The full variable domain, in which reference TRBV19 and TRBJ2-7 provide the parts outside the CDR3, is DGGITQSPKYLFRKEGQNVTLSCEQNLNHDAMYWYRQDPGQGLRLIYYSQIVNDFQKGDIAEGYSVSREKKESFPLTVTSAQKNPTAFYLCASSSGRLSYEQYFGPGTRLTVT.

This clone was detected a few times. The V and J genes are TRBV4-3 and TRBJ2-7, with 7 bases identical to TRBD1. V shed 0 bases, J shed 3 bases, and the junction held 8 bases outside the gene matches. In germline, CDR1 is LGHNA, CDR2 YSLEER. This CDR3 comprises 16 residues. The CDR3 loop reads CASSQEQYRGIYEQYF. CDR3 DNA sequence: TGCGCCAGCAGCCAAGAGCAATACAGGGGAATCTACGAGCAGTACTTC.

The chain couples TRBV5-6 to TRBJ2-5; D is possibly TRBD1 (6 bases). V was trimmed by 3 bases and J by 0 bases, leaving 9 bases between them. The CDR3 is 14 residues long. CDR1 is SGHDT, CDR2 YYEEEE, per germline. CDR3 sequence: CASSSTGNQETQYF. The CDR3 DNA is TGTGCCAGCAGCTCTACAGGGAACCAAGAGACCCAGTACTTC.

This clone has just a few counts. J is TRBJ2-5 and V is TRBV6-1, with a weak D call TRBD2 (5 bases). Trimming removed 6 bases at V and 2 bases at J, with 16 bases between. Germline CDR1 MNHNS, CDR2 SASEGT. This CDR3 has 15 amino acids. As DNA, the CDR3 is TGTGCCAGCAGCCACACCAATGGACTTCAAGAGACCCAGTACTTC. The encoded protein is CASSHTNGLQETQYF.